This passage covers 17 T cell receptor beta chains from one sample sequenced in a study of beta chain features in type 1 diabetes. The antigens of these receptors remain unknown. Every isolated RNA sample was fully reverse transcribed, so sequencing captured expressed TCRB transcripts. The data were produced by immunoSEQ multiplex PCR, yet TCRdb's version contains in-frame clones alone and is incomplete. The sample has a few hundred thousand clones, 10% to 15% seen once; the top ten hold 0.0095% to 0.013%. Study findings and constraints: TCRB CDR3 length was moderately but significantly reduced in all four CD4+ subsets of Type 1 diabetes patients.

The material sequenced was naive CD4+ T cells from blood. These receptors were obtained from a woman younger than 30 with type 1 diabetes.

This clone was detected a few times. The chain employs TRBV5-1 and TRBJ1-2, with 9 bases matching TRBD1. CDR1 SGHRS and CDR2 YFSETQ come from the germline V gene. Unmatched junction bases numbered 3, after V lost 4 bases and J lost 5 bases. The CDR3 runs to 13 residues. The CDR3 reads CASSLDRGYGYTF. DNA for the CDR3: TGCGCCAGCAGCCTTGACAGGGGGTATGGCTACACCTTC.

This clone has only a few counts. This rearrangement joins TRBV5-6 to TRBJ2-3; TRBD1 aligns across 7 bases. CDR1 and CDR2 from the germline V gene are SGHDT and YYEEEE. This CDR3 comprises 15 residues. The J segment lost 2 bases and the V segment lost 5 bases, leaving 8 bases of the junction unmatched. Here the CDR3 reads CASRMGQLYTDTQYF. In DNA form, the CDR3 reads TGTGCCAGCAGGATGGGACAGCTTTACACAGATACGCAGTATTTT.

The chain has TRBV27 and TRBJ1-4; D call uncertain. The germline gives CDR1 MNHEY, CDR2 SMNVEV (reference sequence). This CDR3 comprises 13 residues. Trimming cost V 4 bases and J 10 bases, with 13 bases left between them. The chain's CDR3 is CASSSRPGGKLFF. In nucleotides, the CDR3 is TGTGCCAGCAGTTCGCGACCGGGAGGAAAACTGTTTTTT.

This clone has just a few counts. The chain has TRBV5-6 and TRBJ1-5, with D possibly being TRBD1 (5 bases). Trimming pared 2 bases from V and 5 bases from J, leaving 11 bases between. This CDR3 spans 14 amino acids. CDR1 SGHDT and CDR2 YYEEEE come from the germline V gene. CDR3 region: CASSLRGIDQPQHF. CDR3 bases: TGTGCCAGCAGCTTACGGGGGATCGATCAGCCCCAGCATTTT.

This clone was observed a handful of times. The chain is built from TRBV5-1 and TRBJ1-6; D unclear. The germline gives CDR1 SGHRS, CDR2 YFSETQ. This CDR3 region has 14 residues. Trimming took 4 bases from V and 5 from J, leaving 10 bases between them. The CDR3 DNA is TGCGCCAGCAGCCGGGAAGTTGATAATTCACCCCTCCACTTT. As protein: CASSREVDNSPLHF.

Only a few counts were recorded for this clone. The gene calls are TRBV29-1 and TRBJ2-1; 8 bases map to TRBD2. Losses at the gene ends were 4 bases for V and 0 bases for J; bases not matched to a gene: 5. The length of the CDR3 is 15 residues. Germline values: CDR1 SQVTM, CDR2 ANQGSEA. The CDR3 nucleotides are TGCAGCGTTGGCGGGAGGTTGAGCTCCTACAATGAGCAGTTCTTC. The encoded protein is CSVGGRLSSYNEQFF.

This clone occurred a few times. The chain is built from TRBV19 and TRBJ2-2, with TRBD1 matching 7 bases. This CDR3 comprises 14 residues. Germline CDR1 and CDR2: LNHDA and SQIVND (reference sequence). With V trimmed by 5 bases and J by 10 bases, 10 bases remained unmatched. CDR3 sequence reads: CASSEYRGPQELFF. The CDR3 DNA reads TGTGCCAGTAGTGAATACAGGGGTCCGCAGGAGCTGTTTTTT.

The chain has TRBV15 and TRBJ2-5; D not certain. The CDR3 loop spans 16 amino acids. Germline-derived CDR1 and CDR2 are LNHNV and YYDKDF (reference sequence). Trimming removed 4 bases from V and 1 base from J, with 16 bases in between. The CDR3 nucleotides are TGTGCCACCAGCATTCCGGCCAAAGACTTCCAAGAGACCCAGTACTTC. It translates to CATSIPAKDFQETQYF. Full variable domain (remainder filled in from reference TRBV15 and TRBJ2-5): DAMVIQNPRYQVTQFGKPVTLSCSQTLNHNVMYWYQQKSSQAPKLLFHYYDKDFNNEADTPDNFQSRRPNTSFCFLDIRSPGLGDTAMYLCATSIPAKDFQETQYFGPGTRLLVL.

The chain couples TRBV5-1 to TRBJ2-7, with D possibly matching TRBD2 (5 bases). Trimming pared 7 bases from V and 3 bases from J, leaving 14 bases between. This CDR3 contains 13 residues. Looked up from germline, CDR1 is SGHRS and CDR2 is YFSETQ. The CDR3 region is CASGRGRDYEQYF. The CDR3 coding sequence is TGCGCCAGCGGACGAGGACGGGACTACGAGCAGTACTTC.

CDR3 DNA sequence: TGCGCCAGCAGCTTGGCCGCTACTAGCGGGAGTTCAGATACGCAGTATTTT. Its translation: CASSLAATSGSSDTQYF. The chain carries TRBV5-1 and TRBJ2-3; 11 bases map to TRBD2. The ends lost 0 bases at V and 4 bases at J; junction bases unmatched: 7. The CDR3 is 17 residues long. The germline gives CDR1 SGHRS, CDR2 YFSETQ.

The chain combines TRBV30 with TRBJ2-1; 11 positions agree with TRBD2. The V and J ends lost 3 bases and 10 bases, in that order; junction bases with no gene match: 11. The CDR3 loop spans 15 amino acids. Germline lookup yields CDR1 GTSNPN and CDR2 SVGIG (reference sequence). The chain's CDR3 is CAWSRRGLAAPEQFF. The DNA of the CDR3 is TGTGCCTGGAGCCGAAGGGGACTAGCGGCACCAGAGCAGTTCTTC.

The J gene is TRBJ1-2, the V gene TRBV2; possibly TRBD1 for D (5 bases). V lost 6 bases, J lost 14 bases, and 16 bases lay in between. Per the germline V gene, CDR1 is SNHLY and CDR2 is FYNNEI. The CDR3 has 11 residues. CDR3: CASSAGHAGTF. CDR3 DNA sequence: TGTGCCAGCAGCGCCGGACATGCAGGAACCTTC.

This clone was detected a few times. The CDR3 region is CASSSGGLRTDTQYF. CDR3 DNA sequence: TGTGCCAGCAGCTCAGGGGGTCTGAGGACAGATACGCAGTATTTT. The gene calls are TRBV7-3 and TRBJ2-3; 7 bases align to TRBD1. With V trimmed by 4 bases and J by 3 bases, 7 bases remained unmatched. CDR1 and CDR2 from the germline V gene are SGHTA and FQGTGA. The CDR3 has 15 amino acids.

V is TRBV19 and J is TRBJ1-1, with a possible D match to TRBD1 (5 bases). CDR1 LNHDA and CDR2 SQIVND come from the germline V gene (reference sequence). CDR3 size: 14 residues. Deletions cut 6 bases from V and 1 base from J, with 12 bases between. The chain's CDR3 is CASRALGGNTEAFF. CDR3 coding DNA: TGTGCCAGTAGGGCTTTGGGGGGGAACACTGAAGCTTTCTTT. The entire variable domain, with the rest obtained from reference TRBV19 and TRBJ1-1, is as follows: DGGITQSPKYLFRKEGQNVTLSCEQNLNHDAMYWYRQDPGQGLRLIYYSQIVNDFQKGDIAEGYSVSREKKESFPLTVTSAQKNPTAFYLCASRALGGNTEAFFGQGTRLTVV.

This clone was counted only a few times. This chain connects TRBV4-2 to TRBJ2-1, with D perhaps TRBD2 (5 bases). Germline V CDR1 and CDR2: LGHNA, YNFKEQ. With 1 base removed from V and 0 bases from J, the gap between germline ends came to 19 bases. The CDR3 runs to 19 residues. CDR3 sequence (DNA): TGTGCCAGCAGCCAAGGGTGGAGAGGAGGCTTGGGCTCCTACAATGAGCAGTTCTTC. It is translated as CASSQGWRGGLGSYNEQFF.

This clone was detected a few times. V is TRBV4-3 and J is TRBJ1-2; D is unresolved. Germline V lookup: CDR1 LGHNA, CDR2 YSLEER. V lost 4 bases, J lost 8 bases, and 11 bases lay in between. The CDR3 extends over 12 amino acids. Here the CDR3 reads CASSLTGRGYTF. CDR3 nucleotide sequence: TGCGCCAGCAGCCTCACGGGTCGCGGCTACACCTTC.

This chain uses TRBV10-3 with TRBJ2-5; 8 bases match TRBD2. Germline CDR1 ENHRY, CDR2 SYGVKD. This CDR3 has 15 amino acids. With V trimmed by 4 bases and J by 4 bases, 8 bases remained unmatched. DNA for the CDR3: TGTGCCATCAGTGCGGGAAGCGGGAGTCGAGAGACCCAGTACTTC. It is translated as CAISAGSGSRETQYF.